This T cell receptor (beta chain) was sequenced in a study of blood T cells in healthy people across ages. Looked up from germline, CDR1 is MNHEY and CDR2 is SMNVEV (reference sequence). V shed 6 bases and J 1 base; nucleotides not matched to a gene: 9. The CDR3 contains 15 residues. This clonotype has only a few counts. Its antigen is currently unknown. Alongside a J-beta primer mix, a sample-barcoded 5' primer served in a second PCR lasting about 7 to 11 cycles. MiXCR was run by TCRdb on the 5' RACE reads, yielding one entry per CDR3 protein. This sample carries some 1 million distinct CDR3 sequences, 40% to 50% of them seen once, and the ten largest clones take approximately 20%. Study-wide points: Unsorted PBMCs blocked a conclusive comparison of naive and antigen-experienced cells. Investigators treated diversity estimates from one million T cells as underestimates. Relative to aged donors, long-lived donors carried more naive CD4+ cells and displayed higher diversity.

Sequencing used blood. This TCR derives from a woman aged 60-75 years in good health. The chain is built from TRBV27 and TRBJ2-7; 7 bases fit TRBD1. The CDR3 sequence is CASSTSDRISYEQYF. CDR3 in DNA: TGTGCCAGCAGCACCTCGGACAGGATTTCCTACGAGCAGTACTTC.